The 8 T cell receptor beta chains below all came from one sample that was sequenced in a study of T cells expressing NK-cell markers. Following a re-call of the 5' RACE reads, TCRdb has one entry per CDR3 protein and lacks DNA. The listing contains about 550,000 distinct CDR3 sequences. The sample consisted of blood T cells: a sorted CD56 or NKG2C T cell subset, CD4+ or CD8+ T cells, or bulk PBMC T cells (not recorded which). The receptors stem from a young man in good health.

The chain uses TRBV5-6 and TRBJ2-3; as DNA is missing, the TRBD1 call by TCRdb cannot be tested. Germline loops: CDR1 SGHDT, CDR2 YYEEEE. This CDR3 spans 13 amino acids. This CDR3 is CASTRRQRGTQYF. The full variable domain, rest sourced from reference TRBV5-6 and TRBJ2-3, is DAGVTQSPTHLIKTRGQQVTLRCSPKSGHDTVSWYQQALGQGPQFIFQYYEEEERQRGNFPDRFSGHQFPNYSSELNVNALLLGDSALYLCASTRRQRGTQYFGPGTRLTVL.

The chain is built from TRBV20-1 and TRBJ2-7; there is no DNA to check the TCRdb D call of TRBD2. This CDR3 is built from 15 residues. Germline loops: CDR1 DFQATT, CDR2 SNEGSKA (reference sequence). CDR3 sequence reads: CSATPEREVFYEQYF.

This chain uses TRBV5-1 with TRBJ2-3; TCRdb proposes TRBD2, but this gene call is untestable without DNA. Germline V lookup: CDR1 SGHRS, CDR2 YFSETQ. The CDR3 contains 18 residues. The CDR3 reads CASSVEPTSPYRTDTQYF.

The chain employs TRBV12-3 or TRBV12-4 and TRBJ1-5. This CDR3 region has 14 residues. CDR3 sequence reads: CASTANSRNQPQHF.

The chain has TRBV12-3 or TRBV12-4 and TRBJ2-1; TCRdb's D call of TRBD2 is untestable without DNA. CDR3 length equals 16 residues. The CDR3 loop reads CASILGLLSSYNEQFF.

This chain joins TRBV3-1 and TRBJ2-5. The CDR3 is 14 amino acids. Germline CDR1 LGHDT, CDR2 YNNKEL (reference sequence). CDR3 protein: CASSQASYQETQYF.

The chain carries TRBV3-1 and TRBJ2-1; TCRdb's assignment of TRBD1 cannot be checked, as there is no DNA. This CDR3 comprises 15 residues. Germline CDR1 and CDR2: LGHDT and YNNKEL (reference sequence). CDR3 sequence: CASSVLRDSDNEQFF.

This rearrangement joins TRBV7-9 to TRBJ2-1. Germline V gene lookup returns CDR1 SEHNR and CDR2 FQNEAQ (reference sequence). The CDR3 sequence is 14 residues long. CDR3 amino acids: CASSFEIEGLEQFF. Looking up the rest from reference TRBV7-9 and TRBJ2-1 gives the full variable domain: DTGVSQNPRHKITKRGQNVTFRCDPISEHNRLYWYRQTLGQGPEFLTYFQNEAQLEKSRLLSDRFSAERPKGSFSTLEIQRTEQGDSAMYLCASSFEIEGLEQFFGPGTRLTVL.